Below, 19 T cell receptor beta chains from the same sample are listed, as sequenced in a study of cytomegalovirus exposure and HLA in healthy donors. The PCR was carried out with 60 Vbeta primers and 13 Jbeta primers. Clones were read by immunoSEQ multiplex PCR, and TCRdb kept only the in-frame ones, dropping some. The sample holds about 260,000 clones, just under 85% seen once. Material: PBMCs. These receptors were obtained from a woman between 40 and 55 years old in good health and CMV-seropositive.

The genes are TRBV30 and TRBJ1-2, with 8 bases lining up with TRBD1. The CDR3 runs to 13 residues. The germline V gene encodes CDR1 GTSNPN and CDR2 SVGIG (reference sequence). J lost 8 bases, V lost 8 bases, and 13 bases had no gene match. CDR3 loop: CAGQGTGDRGYTF. The CDR3 DNA reads TGTGCCGGGCAGGGGACAGGTGATAGGGGCTACACCTTC.

The chain recombines TRBV7-2 with TRBJ2-3; TRBD2 might be the D (7 bases). Trimming left V 2 bases short and J 4 bases short, with 10 bases between. The CDR3 loop spans 14 amino acids. Per the germline V gene, CDR1 is SGHTA and CDR2 is FQGNSA. The CDR3 coding sequence is TGTGCCAGCAGCTTAAAGGGGGGGTCAGATACGCAGTATTTT. Amino acid sequence: CASSLKGGSDTQYF.

The V call is TRBV4-3, the J call TRBJ1-2, with D possibly TRBD1 on 5 matching bases. This CDR3 is built from 16 residues. CDR1 is LGHNA, CDR2 YSLEER, per germline. Between the trimmed V and J ends, which lost 0 bases and 8 bases, there was a span of 19 bases. The CDR3 DNA follows: TGCGCCAGCAGCCAAGATGGGGGAGGGGATCAGGGAGGCTACACCTTC. Translated, it gives CASSQDGGGDQGGYTF.

The chain links TRBV9 to TRBJ2-2; D might be TRBD1 (6 bases). Germline V gives CDR1 SGDLS, CDR2 YYNGEE. This CDR3 spans 15 amino acids. Deletions cut 3 bases from V and 2 bases from J, with 11 bases between. The CDR3 sequence is CASSASGANTGELFF. The CDR3 DNA follows: TGTGCCAGCAGCGCCTCAGGGGCAAACACCGGGGAGCTGTTTTTT.

The chain couples TRBV6-1 to TRBJ2-1, with 8 bases identical to TRBD2. Germline values: CDR1 MNHNS, CDR2 SASEGT. J gave up 9 bases and V 0 bases, and 4 bases lay outside the gene matches. The CDR3 spans 14 residues. The CDR3 DNA reads TGTGCCAGCAGTGAAGCGGGCGGGAGGACTGAGCAGTTCTTC. Encoded protein: CASSEAGGRTEQFF.

The rearrangement links TRBV5-1 to TRBJ2-3; D might be TRBD2 (6 bases). Trimming removed 1 base at V and 5 bases at J, with 17 bases between. CDR1 and CDR2 (germline): SGHRS, YFSETQ. The CDR3 extends over 16 amino acids. The CDR3 nucleotides are TGCGCCAGCAGCTTGCGCGGGAACCCCGGCGGAGATACGCAGTATTTT. Residues: CASSLRGNPGGDTQYF.

Only a few counts were recorded for this clone. The rearrangement uses TRBV19 and TRBJ2-7; TRBD2 is a possible D gene (5 bases). Germline values: CDR1 LNHDA, CDR2 SQIVND (reference sequence). Trimming removed 3 bases at V and 4 bases at J, with 13 bases between. CDR3 length: 14 amino acids. Here the CDR3 DNA reads TGTGCCAGTAGTATTGTAGCCGGAGGTTACGAGCAGTACTTC. This gives the protein CASSIVAGGYEQYF.

Worth noting for this clone: One end of the junction fails to match germline, which may point to a read error. Within the sample, other DNA sequences also encode this same CDR3. The gene calls are TRBV27 and TRBJ1-5; no clear D gene. This CDR3 is 15 amino acids long. CDR1 is MNHEY and CDR2 is SMNVEV in the germline V gene (reference sequence). CDR3: CASSFDRDSNQPQHF. CDR3 DNA: TGCGCCAGCAGTTTTGATCGGGATAGCAATCAGCCCCAGCATTTT.

The rearrangement links TRBV11-1 to TRBJ2-7; a possible D gene is TRBD1 (6 bases). The CDR3 sequence is 13 residues long. Trimming removed 5 bases at V and 7 bases at J, with 15 bases between. Looked up from germline, CDR1 is SGHAT and CDR2 is FQDESV (reference sequence). The CDR3: CASSHRDTIEQYF. DNA of the CDR3: TGTGCCAGCAGCCACCGGGACACTATTGAGCAGTACTTC.

This rearrangement joins TRBV5-1 to TRBJ2-3, with 14 bases matching TRBD2. Trimming took 3 bases from V and 7 from J; bases not matched to a gene: 4. This CDR3 region has 15 residues. Germline V gene data show CDR1 as SGHRS and CDR2 as YFSETQ. CDR3 bases: TGCGCCAGCAGCTCAAGACTAGCGGGAGGGAATACGCAGTATTTT. It encodes CASSSRLAGGNTQYF.

This chain links TRBV7-2 with TRBJ2-1; D not resolved. The ends were cut back, 5 bases at V and 7 bases at J, with 15 bases in the middle. Germline V gives CDR1 SGHTA, CDR2 FQGNSA. The CDR3 runs 14 residues. The CDR3 DNA is TGTGCCAGCAGCCCCGGCAGGATTGGGAATGAGCAGTTCTTC. Translated, it gives CASSPGRIGNEQFF.

This chain links TRBV5-4 with TRBJ2-3; the D gene is possibly TRBD2 (6 bases). The V gene lost 5 bases and the J gene lost 0 bases, with 10 bases spanning the gap. Looked up from germline, CDR1 is SGHNT and CDR2 is YYREEE (reference sequence). The CDR3 length is 14 residues. CDR3 sequence: CASRTGLSTDTQYF. In DNA form, the CDR3 reads TGTGCCAGCAGAACGGGACTGAGCACAGATACGCAGTATTTT.

DNA of the CDR3: TGCGCCAACAGACCGGGGGGCAATCAGCCCCAGCATTTT. Its translation: CANRPGGNQPQHF. The rearrangement links TRBV5-1 to TRBJ1-5; a weak D match, TRBD1 (5 bases). Germline V gene sequence: CDR1 SGHRS, CDR2 YFSETQ. The CDR3 is 13 residues long. V gave up 9 bases and J gave up 2 bases, with 12 bases separating them.

The chain joins TRBV18 to TRBJ2-5, with D unclear. The V and J ends lost 9 bases and 3 bases respectively, with 2 bases between them. Germline V gives CDR1 KGHSH, CDR2 LQKENI. The CDR3 consists of 9 residues. The CDR3 coding sequence is TGTGCCAGTAAAGAGACCCAGTACTTC. Encoded protein: CASKETQYF.

V and J are TRBV28 and TRBJ2-3; 11 nucleotides match TRBD2. The length of the CDR3 is 17 residues. CDR1 and CDR2 from the germline V gene are MDHEN and SYDVKM. Trimming took 4 bases from V and 0 from J; bases not matched to a gene: 6. This CDR3 is CASSWLAGGRSTDTQYF. CDR3 in DNA: TGTGCCAGCAGTTGGCTAGCGGGAGGCCGTAGCACAGATACGCAGTATTTT. Drawing the rest from reference TRBV28 and TRBJ2-3, the complete variable domain is DVKVTQSSRYLVKRTGEKVFLECVQDMDHENMFWYRQDPGLGLRLIYFSYDVKMKEKGDIPEGYSVSREKKERFSLILESASTNQTSMYLCASSWLAGGRSTDTQYFGPGTRLTVL.

V and J are TRBV13 and TRBJ2-2; D possibly corresponds to TRBD2 (6 bases). This CDR3 is 19 amino acids long. The germline gives CDR1 PRHDT, CDR2 FYEKMQ (reference sequence). Trimming removed 3 bases at V and 0 bases at J, with 20 bases between. As DNA, the CDR3 is TGTGCCAGCAGCTTTTCTCTGACTGCGGGGTTCACGAACACCGGGGAGCTGTTTTTT. Its protein product is CASSFSLTAGFTNTGELFF. The full variable domain, with the rest looked up from reference TRBV13 and TRBJ2-2, is AAGVIQSPRHLIKEKRETATLKCYPIPRHDTVYWYQQGPGQDPQFLISFYEKMQSDKGSIPDRFSAQQFSDYHSELNMSSLELGDSALYFCASSFSLTAGFTNTGELFFGEGSRLTVL.

This rearrangement joins TRBV6-5 to TRBJ2-1, with 12 bases matching TRBD1. The CDR3 has 15 amino acids. The J segment lost 8 bases and the V segment lost 2 bases, leaving 4 bases of the junction unmatched. CDR1 is MNHEY, CDR2 SVGAGI, per germline. The CDR3: CASSYGTGGAYEQFF. In nucleotides, the CDR3 is TGTGCCAGCAGTTACGGGACAGGGGGCGCCTATGAGCAGTTCTTC.

CDR3 amino acids: CASSPGLLLAGANEQFF. For the CDR3, the DNA is TGCGCCAGCAGCCCGGGGTTACTGTTAGCGGGTGCCAATGAGCAGTTCTTC. The J gene is TRBJ2-1, the V gene TRBV4-3; 7 nucleotides align to TRBD2. The CDR3 has 17 amino acids. J lost 6 bases, V lost 4 bases, and 15 bases had no gene match. Looked up from germline, CDR1 is LGHNA and CDR2 is YSLEER.

This sequence joins TRBV19 and TRBJ1-4; maybe TRBD1 (6 bases). Looked up from germline, CDR1 is LNHDA and CDR2 is SQIVND (reference sequence). V was clipped by 6 bases and J by 5 bases, with 13 bases between them. The CDR3 contains 14 residues. CDR3 in DNA: TGTGCCAGTAGCCGACAGGCGGCGAATGAAAAACTGTTTTTT. The encoded protein is CASSRQAANEKLFF. The whole variable domain, remainder taken from reference TRBV19 and TRBJ1-4, is DGGITQSPKYLFRKEGQNVTLSCEQNLNHDAMYWYRQDPGQGLRLIYYSQIVNDFQKGDIAEGYSVSREKKESFPLTVTSAQKNPTAFYLCASSRQAANEKLFFGSGTQLSVL.